One and the same sample provided the 16 T cell receptor beta chains below, sequenced in a study of a mutant IDH1 vaccine in newly diagnosed glioma. Time point defined: week 5, during vaccination. Doses comprised 300 ug of mutant IDH1 20-mer peptide each, plus topical imiquimod. Here immunoSEQ multiplex PCR was the method, and the copy in TCRdb shows in-frame clones only, minus some. This sample has 45,000 to 65,000 clones; roughly 82% occur once, and the top ten carry approximately 3.3%. Their antigens remain unidentified. The sample in question was PBMCs, obtained from a glioma patient whose treatment included an IDH1 peptide vaccine. The receptors shown here come from a woman under 30 with glioma. Some clones in this sample may be carry-over from other donors' samples.

About this clone: Other DNA sequences within the sample encode an identical CDR3. The chain carries TRBV30 and TRBJ1-5; tentative D call: TRBD1 (5 bases). The V gene's germline CDR1 is GTSNPN and CDR2 SVGIG (reference sequence). The germline V and J ends were trimmed by 3 bases and 3 bases, with 9 bases remaining between them. CDR3 length equals 13 residues. The CDR3 DNA follows: TGTGCCTGGAGCGGGGCACTCAATCAGCCCCAGCATTTT. This sequence encodes CAWSGALNQPQHF.

The sample holds one count of this clone. This sequence joins TRBV4-1 and TRBJ1-3; tentatively, D is TRBD1 (5 bases). With 1 base removed from V and 0 bases from J, the gap between germline ends came to 13 bases. The CDR3 covers 17 residues. The germline V gene has CDR1 MGHRA and CDR2 YSYEKL. The CDR3 reads CASSQVLTAGSGNTIYF. CDR3 bases: TGCGCCAGCAGCCAAGTATTGACAGCCGGCTCTGGAAACACCATATATTTT.

The chain joins TRBV6-5 to TRBJ2-7; D unclear. The CDR3 is 12 amino acids. Trimming stripped 6 bases from V and 2 bases from J, with 8 bases between. CDR1 and CDR2 from the germline V gene are MNHEY and SVGAGI. DNA of the CDR3: TGTGCCAGCAGGGGATTGACCTACGAGCAGTACTTC. It codes for CASRGLTYEQYF.

This clone was detected a few times. V usage is TRBV4-3 and J usage is TRBJ2-1, with TRBD2 as a possible D gene (6 bases). V shed 0 bases and J shed 0 bases, with 12 bases lying between them. This CDR3 contains 17 residues. Per germline, CDR1 LGHNA and CDR2 YSLEER. The CDR3 sequence is CASSQEAASASYNEQFF. The CDR3 nucleotides are TGCGCCAGCAGCCAAGAGGCGGCTAGCGCCTCCTACAATGAGCAGTTCTTC.

The chain has TRBV7-2 and TRBJ2-2, with 7 bases fitting TRBD2. CDR1 and CDR2 (germline): SGHTA, FQGNSA. V dropped 7 bases and J dropped 4; count of bases not matched to a gene: 6. The CDR3 is 14 amino acids. The CDR3 DNA reads TGTGCCAGCACCGGCGGGGGAGCCACCGGGGAGCTGTTTTTT. Protein sequence: CASTGGGATGELFF.

The sample holds one count of this clone. V is TRBV11-3 and J is TRBJ1-1; 8 positions agree with TRBD1. Per germline, CDR1 SGHNT and CDR2 YENEEA. The trim removed 6 bases at V and 1 base at J, leaving 7 bases unmatched. The CDR3 contains 15 residues. The CDR3 DNA sequence: TGTGCCAGCAGTCCGACAGGGGCCCCGAACACTGAAGCTTTCTTT. Encoded protein: CASSPTGAPNTEAFF.

The rearrangement uses TRBV10-2 and TRBJ1-5; D is unclear. From germline, CDR1 is WSHSY and CDR2 SAAADI. The CDR3 spans 12 residues. V lost 5 bases and J lost 6, with 8 bases in between. The CDR3 sequence is CASSREAQPQHF. The DNA of the CDR3 is TGCGCCAGCAGTCGGGAGGCTCAGCCCCAGCATTTT.

This chain links TRBV6-5 with TRBJ2-7; TRBD2 might be the D (5 bases). V shed 2 bases and J shed 0 bases, with 11 bases lying between them. The CDR3 has 15 amino acids. Germline loops: CDR1 MNHEY, CDR2 SVGAGI. Written as DNA, the CDR3 is TGTGCCAGCAGTTACATCGGACTGGGCTCCTACGAGCAGTACTTC. Its protein is CASSYIGLGSYEQYF.

This clone was observed a few times. The chain is built from TRBV12-2 and TRBJ1-5. TRBV12-2 is a documented pseudogene. This CDR3 spans 13 amino acids. The CDR3 spells CASRLDSNQPQHF. CDR3 nucleotide sequence: TGTGCAAGTCGCCTAGACAGCAATCAGCCCCAGCATTTT.

The V call is TRBV9, the J call TRBJ2-7, with 12 bases matching TRBD2. CDR1 SGDLS and CDR2 YYNGEE come from the germline V gene. V was pared by 4 bases and J by 2 bases, with 7 bases of the junction left unmatched. The CDR3 totals 16 residues. The CDR3 DNA follows: TGTGCCAGCAGCTTTGGACTAGCGGGGAAAACCTACGAGCAGTACTTC. It is translated as CASSFGLAGKTYEQYF. Together with reference TRBV9 and TRBJ2-7, the CDR3 gives the full variable domain: DSGVTQTPKHLITATGQRVTLRCSPRSGDLSVYWYQQSLDQGLQFLIQYYNGEERAKGNILERFSAQQFPDLHSELNLSSLELGDSALYFCASSFGLAGKTYEQYFGPGTRLTVT.

This chain uses TRBV2 with TRBJ2-7; possible D gene TRBD1, 6 bases. V lost 5 bases and J lost 5, with 10 bases in between. Germline CDR1 SNHLY, CDR2 FYNNEI. The CDR3 spans 12 residues. The CDR3 reads CASSIRGHEQYF. The CDR3 bases are TGTGCCAGCAGTATCAGGGGCCACGAGCAGTACTTC.

The chain couples TRBV30 to TRBJ2-5; D call uncertain. Between the trimmed V and J ends, which lost 0 bases and 5 bases, there was a span of 10 bases. This CDR3 has 13 amino acids. CDR1 and CDR2 from the germline V gene are GTSNPN and SVGIG (reference sequence). The CDR3 DNA sequence: TGTGCCTGGAGTGTACATGGTGGGGAGACCCAGTACTTC. Translation gives CAWSVHGGETQYF.

As concerns this clone: An end of the junction does not agree with germline; a read error may underlie this. This chain uses TRBV23-1 with TRBJ2-1, with 7 nucleotides matching TRBD1. TRBV23-1 is classed as an ORF, of uncertain function. The CDR3 is 13 residues long. The CDR3 bases are TGCGCCAGCAGTCAATCTCGTCAGGACAGGCCAATCTTC. This codes for CASSQSRQDRPIF.

This clone is a singleton in its sample. The V and J genes are TRBV5-1 and TRBJ1-4; D gene ambiguous. The germline V gene has CDR1 SGHRS and CDR2 YFSETQ. The length of the CDR3 is 14 residues. The V end lost 2 bases, the J end lost 4 bases, and 9 bases lay between the germline ends. This CDR3 is CASSFSGVNEKLFF. The CDR3, as DNA: TGCGCCAGCAGCTTTTCGGGAGTTAATGAAAAACTGTTTTTT.

Turning to this clone: One end of the junction does not line up with germline, which may come from a read error. The chain carries TRBV5-4 and TRBJ1-1, with 11 nucleotides matching TRBD1. Looked up from germline, CDR1 is SGHNT and CDR2 is YYREEE (reference sequence). The CDR3 extends over 13 amino acids. For the CDR3, the DNA is TGTGCCAGCAGATTGGACAGGGGGCCGGAAGCTTTCTTT. Translating it yields CASRLDRGPEAFF.

The chain couples TRBV9 to TRBJ2-7; 8 bases fit TRBD1. The germline gives CDR1 SGDLS, CDR2 YYNGEE. This CDR3 has 15 residues. J gave up 0 bases and V 3 bases, and 5 bases lay outside the gene matches. CDR3 residues: CASSAGGQASYEQYF. CDR3 sequence (DNA): TGTGCCAGCAGCGCCGGGGGACAGGCCTCCTACGAGCAGTACTTC.